What follows are 8 T cell receptor beta chains derived from one specimen sequenced in a study of CD8+ T cells in alopecia areata. Treatment of the sample: oral pan-JAK inhibitor, 5-10 mg twice daily. Sequencing relied on a cDNA template that was reverse transcribed from extracted RNA. The assay was immunoSEQ multiplex PCR, and TCRdb's table has in-frame clones only and misses some. The data contain some 220,000 clones, more than 45% of them singletons. The sequencing used CD4+ T cells sorted from blood, collected at week 4, from a patient treated with tofacitinib. All receptors derive from a human donor with alopecia areata.

On this clone: The germline gene is not matched at one end of the junction; a read error may be the cause. This rearrangement joins TRBV23-1 to TRBJ2-7; no clear D. TRBV23-1 is an ORF; its function is uncertain. CDR3 length: 15 residues. In nucleotides, the CDR3 is TGCGCCAGCAGCCAATCTTGTGGGGAAGCCTACGAGCAGTACTTC. It encodes CASSQSCGEAYEQYF.

The J gene is TRBJ1-6, the V gene TRBV5-1; D perhaps matches TRBD1 (5 bases). The V gene lost 0 bases and the J gene lost 9 bases, with 10 bases spanning the gap. CDR1 and CDR2 (germline): SGHRS, YFSETQ. CDR3 length: 14 residues. CDR3 sequence reads: CASSLAGVGSPLHF. CDR3 sequence (DNA): TGCGCCAGCAGCTTGGCGGGGGTTGGTTCACCCCTCCACTTT.

This clone turned up a few times. At one boundary the junction diverges from the germline segment, which might be a read error. The gene calls are TRBV10-3 and TRBJ2-2; a weak D match, TRBD2 (5 bases). Germline V CDR1 and CDR2: ENHRY, SYGVKD. The CDR3 sequence is 11 residues long. CDR3 region: CAISSTGELFF. The CDR3 nucleotides read TGTGCCATCAGTAGTACCGGGGAGTTGTTTTTT.

The V call is TRBV15, the J call TRBJ1-2; D gene unclear. V lost 0 bases and J lost 7, with 6 bases in between. The CDR3 is 12 amino acids. CDR1 is LNHNV and CDR2 is YYDKDF in the germline V gene (reference sequence). The CDR3 DNA reads as TGTGCCACCAGCAGAGACGAGATTGGCTACACCTTC. Protein: CATSRDEIGYTF.

This clone was seen a handful of times. The V call is TRBV10-3, the J call TRBJ2-5, with 12 positions matching TRBD1. Germline V gives CDR1 ENHRY, CDR2 SYGVKD. The V gene end was trimmed by 0 bases and the J gene end by 5 bases; junction bases not matched to a gene: 1. This CDR3 is built from 15 residues. In nucleotides, the CDR3 is TGTGCCATCAGTGAGTCCGGGACAGGGGGCGAGACCCAGTACTTC. Protein: CAISESGTGGETQYF.

This rearrangement joins TRBV30 to TRBJ1-2; possibly TRBD1 for D (5 bases). CDR1 is GTSNPN and CDR2 is SVGIG in the germline V gene (reference sequence). The CDR3 consists of 13 residues. The germline V and J ends were trimmed by 8 bases and 8 bases, with 21 bases remaining between them. CDR3 protein: CAGRSGPGEGYTF. The DNA of the CDR3 is TGTGCCGGCCGGTCAGGGCCAGGTGAAGGCTACACCTTC.

In its sample, this clone was seen a few times. This chain links TRBV6-5 with TRBJ1-2; TRBD1 might be the D (5 bases). Trimming left V 5 bases short and J 4 bases short, with 17 bases between. Germline CDR1 and CDR2: MNHEY and SVGAGI. This CDR3 has 15 amino acids. In DNA, the CDR3 is TGTGCCAGCAGTGCCAGGGTCTTAAGTGGCTATGGCTACACCTTC. Protein: CASSARVLSGYGYTF.

This clone was counted between two and nine times. The rearrangement joins TRBV29-1 to TRBJ1-2; no reliable D call. CDR1 and CDR2 from the germline V gene are SQVTM and ANQGSEA. V lost 4 bases to trimming and J lost 0 bases, with 18 bases between them. This CDR3 contains 16 residues. The CDR3 here is CSVVSGNSLPNYGYTF. CDR3 nucleotide sequence: TGCAGCGTTGTATCGGGGAATAGTTTACCTAACTATGGCTACACCTTC.